Following are 30 T cell receptor beta chains from one sample sequenced in a study of blood T cell repertoires in COVID-19. Using immunoSEQ multiplex PCR, the repertoire was profiled, and TCRdb retains in-frame clones only, with some absent. Altogether about 64,000 clones are present, over 75% being singletons, with the ten largest covering approximately 3.6%. The sequenced sample consisted of peripheral blood. Receptors were obtained from a man in his 70s with acute or convalescent COVID-19.

The chain uses TRBV6-5 and TRBJ1-4, with TRBD1 as a possible D gene (6 bases). The CDR3 has 15 amino acids. Germline CDR1 is MNHEY and CDR2 is SVGAGI. Trimming left V 5 bases short and J 0 bases short, with 10 bases between. The CDR3 DNA sequence: TGTGCCAGCAGTCGTTACAGGGCAACTAATGAAAAACTGTTTTTT. It translates to CASSRYRATNEKLFF.

The V call is TRBV27, the J call TRBJ2-5, with D maybe TRBD1 (7 bases). This CDR3 comprises 14 residues. Germline V gene data show CDR1 as MNHEY and CDR2 as SMNVEV (reference sequence). Trimming took off 5 bases at V and 5 bases at J, with 15 bases between the two ends. The CDR3 protein is CASSTPTGRETQYF. In DNA form, the CDR3 reads TGTGCCAGCAGTACCCCGACAGGGAGGGAGACCCAGTACTTC.

The chain recombines TRBV3-1 (or the pseudogene TRBV3-2) with TRBJ2-1; perhaps TRBD1 as D (6 bases). Germline V gene data show CDR1 as LGHDT and CDR2 as YNNKEL (reference sequence). This CDR3 contains 14 residues. V was cut by 4 bases and J by 8 bases, with 15 bases left in between. The CDR3 DNA is TGTGCCAGCAGCCTTGTACAGGGTTGGGATGAGCAGTTCTTC. This codes for CASSLVQGWDEQFF.

Only one count was recorded for this clone. The chain carries TRBV12-2 and TRBJ1-3; the D call of TRBD1 is as the table states it, not checked on the DNA. TRBV12-2 corresponds to a pseudogene. This CDR3 has 17 amino acids. The CDR3 DNA sequence: TGTGCAAGTCGCTCTAACGCCGGGACAACCTCTGGAAACACCATATATTTT. This gives the protein CASRSNAGTTSGNTIYF.

Only a few counts were recorded for this clone. J is TRBJ2-3 and V is TRBV4-1, with 10 nucleotides matching TRBD2. CDR3 length: 16 residues. Trimming cost V 0 bases and J 5 bases; bases outside gene matches: 5. Germline assignment: CDR1 MGHRA and CDR2 YSYEKL. The CDR3 DNA reads TGCGCCAGCAGCCAAGAACTAGCGGGGAGTATAGATACGCAGTATTTT. It codes for CASSQELAGSIDTQYF.

The V and J genes are TRBV12-3 or TRBV12-4 and TRBJ1-4; D gene uncertain. The CDR3 runs to 11 residues. Between the trimmed V and J ends, which lost 3 bases and 8 bases, there was a span of 4 bases. CDR3 amino acids: CASSFEEKLFF. CDR3 nucleotides: TGTGCCAGCAGTTTTGAGGAAAAACTGTTTTTT.

This rearrangement joins TRBV5-1 to TRBJ2-3; D is perhaps TRBD2 (6 bases). There are 19 residues in the CDR3. V was cut by 3 bases and J by 0 bases, with 23 bases left in between. Germline CDR1 SGHRS, CDR2 YFSETQ. The CDR3 loop is CASSSPPSTSLPSTDTQYF. The CDR3 DNA follows: TGCGCCAGCAGCTCTCCGCCCTCCACTAGCCTACCAAGCACAGATACGCAGTATTTT.

This chain joins TRBV29-1 and TRBJ1-2; D may be TRBD1 (5 bases). The V gene's germline CDR1 is SQVTM and CDR2 ANQGSEA. CDR3 size: 16 residues. V was clipped by 3 bases and J by 0 bases, with 17 bases between them. CDR3 coding DNA: TGCAGCGTTGATCCCCTCGTTCAGGGTTCTAACTATGGCTACACCTTC. Translation gives CSVDPLVQGSNYGYTF.

The chain recombines TRBV5-1 with TRBJ1-2, with a tentative D call TRBD1 (5 bases). This CDR3 region has 15 residues. Germline lookup yields CDR1 SGHRS and CDR2 YFSETQ. V was clipped by 0 bases and J by 6 bases, with 15 bases between them. As DNA, the CDR3 is TGCGCCAGCAGCTTGGATTTCGGATCGGGGGATGGCTACACCTTC. It specifies CASSLDFGSGDGYTF.

J is TRBJ2-1 and V is TRBV4-1, with D tentatively TRBD2 (8 bases). This CDR3 has 15 amino acids. Germline CDR1 is MGHRA and CDR2 is YSYEKL. V was pared by 4 bases and J by 3 bases, with 13 bases between. In DNA, the CDR3 is TGCGCCAGCAGCCTAGCGGGACAGAGCTACAATGAGCAGTTCTTC. Translation: CASSLAGQSYNEQFF.

V usage is TRBV6-2 or TRBV6-3 and J usage is TRBJ2-5, with 8 bases fitting TRBD1. The CDR3 has 16 amino acids. V was pared by 5 bases and J by 5 bases, with 13 bases of the junction left unmatched. Germline assignment: CDR1 MNHEY and CDR2 SVGEGT. The CDR3 spells CASSPGRQGRGETQYF. The CDR3 nucleotides read TGTGCCAGCAGTCCCGGGCGACAGGGGAGAGGCGAGACCCAGTACTTC.

The chain uses TRBV29-1 and TRBJ1-4; 7 bases agree with TRBD1. CDR1 and CDR2 from the germline V gene are SQVTM and ANQGSEA. After removal of 4 bases from V and 2 bases from J, the junction contained 4 bases not matched to a gene. The CDR3 spans 14 residues. The CDR3 region is CSVAGGGTNEKLFF. In DNA, the CDR3 is TGCAGCGTTGCGGGAGGGGGCACTAATGAAAAACTGTTTTTT.

CDR3 DNA: TGTGCCAGCAGCCAGGGTAGCGGGGGACGCACAGATACGCAGTATTTT. Amino acid sequence: CASSQGSGGRTDTQYF. The chain has TRBV11-2 and TRBJ2-3, with 9 positions matching TRBD2. This CDR3 comprises 16 residues. V shed 5 bases, J shed 1 base, and the junction held 7 bases outside the gene matches. Germline lookup yields CDR1 SGHAT and CDR2 FQNNGV.

This clone occurred a few times. The chain recombines TRBV15 with TRBJ2-7; 14 positions match TRBD2. The CDR3 is 15 residues long. V lost 5 bases to trimming and J lost 8 bases; unmatched junction nucleotides: 8. Germline loops: CDR1 LNHNV, CDR2 YYDKDF (reference sequence). The CDR3 bases are TGTGCCACCAGCCCTAGGACTAGCGGGGGGTCTCAGCAGTACTTC. This encodes CATSPRTSGGSQQYF.

The chain employs TRBV20-1 and TRBJ1-1; tentative D call: TRBD1 (5 bases). V was trimmed by 6 bases and J by 11 bases, leaving 13 bases between them. Germline CDR1 is DFQATT and CDR2 is SNEGSKA (reference sequence). CDR3 length: 10 amino acids. CDR3 nucleotides: TGCAGTGCACCGCAGGGTGAGGCTTTCTTT. It specifies CSAPQGEAFF.

J is TRBJ1-1 and V is TRBV5-1; 7 bases match TRBD1. J lost 1 base, V lost 4 bases, and 1 base had no gene match. This CDR3 has 13 residues. Germline lookup yields CDR1 SGHRS and CDR2 YFSETQ. The CDR3 sequence: CASSQGGNTEAFF. Here the CDR3 DNA reads TGCGCCAGCAGCCAGGGGGGGAACACTGAAGCTTTCTTT.

The chain combines TRBV29-1 with TRBJ1-2; D perhaps matches TRBD1 (5 bases). V was pared by 4 bases and J by 4 bases, with 16 bases between. Germline CDR1 is SQVTM and CDR2 is ANQGSEA. There are 14 residues in the CDR3. The CDR3 sequence: CSVGGVRGPYGYTF. The DNA of the CDR3 is TGCAGCGTTGGGGGGGTACGAGGCCCCTATGGCTACACCTTC.

The rearrangement uses TRBV29-1 and TRBJ1-1; D ambiguous. Germline V gene lookup returns CDR1 SQVTM and CDR2 ANQGSEA. The CDR3 is 12 amino acids. Deletions cut 5 bases from V and 3 bases from J, with 10 bases between. CDR3 loop: CSVLDTYTEAFF. The CDR3 nucleotides are TGCAGCGTTCTTGACACATACACTGAAGCTTTCTTT.

This chain links TRBV19 with TRBJ1-5, with D possibly matching TRBD1 (5 bases). The V and J ends lost 4 bases and 1 base respectively, with 11 bases between them. The CDR3 is 15 residues long. Per the germline V gene, CDR1 is LNHDA and CDR2 is SQIVND (reference sequence). In DNA form, the CDR3 reads TGTGCCAGTAGTACCTTTGGGGGGAGCAATCAGCCCCAGCATTTT. Its protein product is CASSTFGGSNQPQHF. The variable domain in full, completed from reference TRBV19 and TRBJ1-5, reads DGGITQSPKYLFRKEGQNVTLSCEQNLNHDAMYWYRQDPGQGLRLIYYSQIVNDFQKGDIAEGYSVSREKKESFPLTVTSAQKNPTAFYLCASSTFGGSNQPQHFGDGTRLSIL.

This clone was recorded once. The chain employs TRBV4-3 and TRBJ2-7; 12 bases map to TRBD2. From germline, CDR1 is LGHNA and CDR2 YSLEER. The V and J ends lost 5 bases and 4 bases, in that order; junction bases with no gene match: 12. This CDR3 has 17 amino acids. CDR3 sequence: CASSKLDTSGGMYEQYF. The CDR3 DNA follows: TGCGCCAGCAGCAAGCTTGACACTAGCGGGGGGATGTACGAGCAGTACTTC.

This clone was picked up a small number of times. This chain uses TRBV4-2 with TRBJ1-1; D unclear. The V gene's germline CDR1 is LGHNA and CDR2 YNFKEQ. The CDR3 consists of 14 residues. Trimming pared 1 base from V and 6 bases from J, leaving 12 bases between. The CDR3 nucleotides read TGTGCCAGCAGCCAAGGTGGCTGGGAGGCTGAAGCTTTCTTT. As protein: CASSQGGWEAEAFF.

The genes are TRBV15 and TRBJ2-5, with D unclear. CDR1 and CDR2 from the germline V gene are LNHNV and YYDKDF (reference sequence). CDR3 length equals 18 residues. Trimming took 0 bases from V and 0 from J, leaving 17 bases between them. The CDR3 bases are TGTGCCACCAGCAGAGATATTGTAGGCCGACTGTACCAAGAGACCCAGTACTTC. Translating gives CATSRDIVGRLYQETQYF.

The V gene is TRBV2, the J gene TRBJ2-7, with D tentatively TRBD1 (5 bases). Deletions cut 6 bases from V and 6 bases from J, with 12 bases between. This CDR3 contains 12 residues. CDR1 and CDR2 (germline): SNHLY, FYNNEI. The CDR3 DNA follows: TGTGCCAGCAGAGGGGCGCCGGGCGAGCAGTACTTC. As protein: CASRGAPGEQYF.

This rearrangement joins TRBV3-1 (or the pseudogene TRBV3-2) to TRBJ2-1; D is perhaps TRBD1 (5 bases). Trimming took off 0 bases at V and 15 bases at J, with 12 bases between the two ends. In germline, CDR1 is LGHDT, CDR2 YNNKEL (reference sequence). The CDR3 is 12 residues long. As DNA, the CDR3 is TGTGCCAGCAGCCAAGATTTGGGGCGGTGGTTCTTC. It yields the protein CASSQDLGRWFF.

This clone was picked up one time. This rearrangement joins TRBV7-2 to TRBJ2-5, with TRBD2 matching over 9 bases. J gave up 5 bases and V 2 bases, and 6 bases lay outside the gene matches. In germline, CDR1 is SGHTA, CDR2 FQGNSA. This CDR3 region has 15 residues. CDR3 coding DNA: TGTGCCAGCAGCTTATCGCGGGGGGGTCGGGAGACCCAGTACTTC. Translated, it gives CASSLSRGGRETQYF.

The genes are TRBV3-1 (or the pseudogene TRBV3-2) and TRBJ1-2; 10 positions match TRBD1. The J segment lost 8 bases and the V segment lost 5 bases, leaving 5 bases of the junction unmatched. Germline V gene sequence: CDR1 LGHDT, CDR2 YNNKEL (reference sequence). The CDR3 length is 13 residues. CDR3 DNA: TGTGCCAGCAGCTTAGGACAGGGGGGAGGCTACACCTTC. It codes for CASSLGQGGGYTF.

The V gene is TRBV5-1, the J gene TRBJ2-1; 7 bases are shared with TRBD1. Germline assignment: CDR1 SGHRS and CDR2 YFSETQ. This CDR3 has 15 amino acids. V was clipped by 0 bases and J by 4 bases; unmatched bases: 4. The CDR3: CASSLDQGVYNEQFF. The CDR3 coding sequence is TGCGCCAGCAGCTTGGATCAGGGGGTGTACAATGAGCAGTTCTTC.

The chain combines TRBV12-3 or TRBV12-4 with TRBJ1-5, with no clear D. The CDR3 spans 13 residues. Trimming left V 6 bases short and J 3 bases short, with 9 bases between. Here the CDR3 DNA reads TGTGCCAGCAGCCCCAACTACAATCAGCCCCAGCATTTT. Protein sequence: CASSPNYNQPQHF.

This clone was detected only a few times. The rearrangement joins TRBV9 to TRBJ1-6; D may be TRBD1 (5 bases). Germline V gives CDR1 SGDLS, CDR2 YYNGEE. V lost 0 bases and J 6 bases, leaving 10 bases between the germline ends. The CDR3 loop spans 15 amino acids. CDR3 sequence: CASSVGGQGNSPLHF. DNA for the CDR3: TGTGCCAGCAGCGTAGGGGGTCAGGGTAATTCACCCCTCCACTTT.

This clone turned up a few times. The CDR3 is CASNTDRAIGGYTF. The CDR3 nucleotides read TGTGCCAGCAATACGGACAGGGCGATTGGTGGCTACACCTTC. The chain combines TRBV2 with TRBJ1-2; 8 nucleotides agree with TRBD1. Germline CDR1 reads SNHLY; CDR2 reads FYNNEI. J was trimmed by 7 bases and V by 7 bases; bases with no gene match: 11. CDR3 length equals 14 residues.